This entry features one T cell receptor (beta chain) sequence. This sample was taken from a study of blood T cell repertoires in COVID-19. Overall study context: Sites in the United States, Italy and Spain provided acute and convalescent COVID-19 samples. PBMCs, B-cell-depleted T cells, or T cells were the source of the cDNA or gDNA that made up the material.

This CDR3 is built from 19 residues. The V and J ends lost 0 bases and 5 bases, in that order; junction bases with no gene match: 15. Germline V gene lookup returns CDR1 MNHEY and CDR2 SMNVEV (reference sequence). In the source study's methods: Nucleated cell counts were estimated from reference gene primer amplification. Profiling relied on immunoSEQ multiplex PCR, and the TCRdb table lists in-frame clones only, not all of them. V, J and clone size were drawn from that table, and D and trimming were deduced from the DNA. The sample has about 54,000 clones; approximately 90% are singletons. Input material: peripheral blood. The chain links TRBV27 to TRBJ2-1; TRBD1 agrees at 8 bases. The receptor comes from a woman between 40 and 50 years old with active COVID-19. As DNA, the CDR3 is TGTGCCAGCAGTTTATCCGGACAGGGCGTATACGCTACCAACAATGAGCAGTTCTTC. Protein product: CASSLSGQGVYATNNEQFF.